What follows are 17 T cell receptor beta chains derived from one specimen sequenced in a study of blood T cell repertoires in COVID-19. The data were produced by immunoSEQ multiplex PCR, yet TCRdb's version contains in-frame clones alone and is incomplete. The sample holds under 350,000 clones, 85% seen once. The specimen sequenced was peripheral blood. Receptors originate from a human donor in a cohort sampled during active COVID-19.

The gene calls are TRBV15 and TRBJ1-5; TRBD1 aligns across 8 bases. Per germline, CDR1 LNHNV and CDR2 YYDKDF (reference sequence). Germline trimming cut 0 bases from V and 0 bases from J; bases unmatched to any gene: 13. CDR3 length: 20 amino acids. CDR3 sequence reads: CATSRDYTTGTGDSNQPQHF. The CDR3 region has the DNA TGTGCCACCAGCAGAGATTACACTACCGGGACAGGAGATAGCAATCAGCCCCAGCATTTT.

A single count supports this clone. V is TRBV6-6 and J is TRBJ1-1, with 9 bases identical to TRBD1. The CDR3 consists of 15 residues. The V segment lost 5 bases and the J segment 3 bases; nucleotides outside the gene matches: 7. Germline V gene lookup returns CDR1 MNHNY and CDR2 SVGAGI (reference sequence). The CDR3 reads CASSRADRGYTEAFF. DNA of the CDR3: TGTGCCAGCAGTCGGGCGGACAGGGGCTACACTGAAGCTTTCTTT.

This sequence joins TRBV7-7 and TRBJ2-2; TRBD1 might be the D (6 bases). Germline V gene lookup returns CDR1 SSHAT and CDR2 FNYEAQ (reference sequence). This CDR3 region has 15 residues. V lost 1 base, J lost 5 bases, and 11 bases lay in between. The CDR3 loop is CASSLVKGQTGELFF. CDR3 DNA: TGTGCCAGCAGCTTAGTTAAGGGACAAACCGGGGAGCTGTTTTTT.

The V call is TRBV5-1, the J call TRBJ1-6; TRBD1 agrees at 7 bases. Germline lookup yields CDR1 SGHRS and CDR2 YFSETQ. The CDR3 is 16 amino acids. V trimming: 3 bases; J trimming: 6 bases; junction bases outside the gene matches: 9. The chain's CDR3 is CASSYTPGQTNSPLHF. In DNA form, the CDR3 reads TGCGCCAGCAGCTATACTCCGGGACAGACTAATTCACCCCTCCACTTT.

J is TRBJ1-1 and V is TRBV9, with 7 bases lining up with TRBD1. Trimming took 1 base from V and 4 from J; bases not matched to a gene: 10. CDR1 SGDLS and CDR2 YYNGEE come from the germline V gene. The length of the CDR3 is 16 residues. The CDR3 spells CASSVSNLAGGTEAFF. CDR3 DNA sequence: TGTGCCAGCAGCGTATCTAATTTGGCAGGGGGCACTGAAGCTTTCTTT.

The chain recombines TRBV5-4 with TRBJ1-1; D gene ambiguous. Germline V gene lookup returns CDR1 SGHNT and CDR2 YYREEE (reference sequence). The CDR3 is 15 amino acids. The V end lost 0 bases, the J end lost 4 bases, and 13 bases lay between the germline ends. Written as DNA, the CDR3 is TGTGCCAGCAGCTTGGGGCAGCGAGGTGGCACTGAAGCTTTCTTT. Translated, it gives CASSLGQRGGTEAFF.

This sequence joins TRBV29-1 and TRBJ2-3, with 10 bases fitting TRBD2. This CDR3 contains 14 residues. With 8 bases clipped from V and 1 base from J, the junction kept 6 bases outside the gene matches. The germline gives CDR1 SQVTM, CDR2 ANQGSEA. The CDR3 protein is CSFQRGGRTDTQYF. Written as DNA, the CDR3 is TGCAGCTTCCAGCGGGGGGGGCGCACAGATACGCAGTATTTT.

The rearrangement links TRBV18 to TRBJ1-2; TRBD1 aligns across 9 bases. This CDR3 is built from 15 residues. The V gene end was trimmed by 3 bases and the J gene end by 7 bases; junction bases not matched to a gene: 9. CDR1 and CDR2 (germline): KGHSH, LQKENI. For the CDR3, the DNA is TGTGCCAGCTCACCCCAACAGGGGGCGCCCGGTGGCTACACCTTC. The encoded protein is CASSPQQGAPGGYTF.

The J gene is TRBJ2-7, the V gene TRBV12-5; tentative D call: TRBD1 (6 bases). Germline V gene lookup returns CDR1 LGHNT and CDR2 FRNRAP. Trimming stripped 0 bases from V and 1 base from J, with 10 bases between. The CDR3 covers 15 residues. For the CDR3, the DNA is TGTGCTAGTGGTTTGGTGGTCAGGGGATCCTACGAGCAGTACTTC. Its protein is CASGLVVRGSYEQYF. Combining the CDR3 with reference TRBV12-5 and TRBJ2-7 gives the whole variable domain DARVTQTPRHKVTEMGQEVTMRCQPILGHNTVFWYRQTMMQGLELLAYFRNRAPLDDSGMPKDRFSAEMPDATLATLKIQPSEPRDSAVYFCASGLVVRGSYEQYFGPGTRLTVT.

The table lists this clone with a few counts. The V and J genes are TRBV25-1 and TRBJ1-5; 7 bases are a match to TRBD1. This CDR3 has 14 residues. In germline, CDR1 is MGHDK, CDR2 SYGVNS. J gave up 3 bases and V 2 bases, and 1 base lay outside the gene matches. In DNA form, the CDR3 reads TGTGCCAGCAGTGAAGAGGGGGCCAATCAGCCCCAGCATTTT. Translation: CASSEEGANQPQHF.

This rearrangement joins TRBV5-4 to TRBJ1-2, with 7 bases that match TRBD1. This CDR3 is built from 13 residues. Germline CDR1 SGHNT, CDR2 YYREEE (reference sequence). The V and J ends lost 3 bases and 3 bases, in that order; junction bases with no gene match: 2. The CDR3 sequence is CASSSGGYYGYTF. The CDR3 bases are TGTGCCAGCAGCTCAGGGGGGTACTATGGCTACACCTTC.

V is TRBV3-1 (or the pseudogene TRBV3-2) and J is TRBJ2-2, with D perhaps TRBD1 (7 bases). Per germline, CDR1 LGHDT and CDR2 YNNKEL (reference sequence). The length of the CDR3 is 15 residues. Deletions cut 6 bases from V and 5 bases from J, with 16 bases between. Here the CDR3 DNA reads TGTGCCAGCAGACGCGCGGGACAGTATACCGGGGAGCTGTTTTTT. It translates to CASRRAGQYTGELFF.

The chain recombines TRBV7-6 with TRBJ2-5; a weak D match, TRBD2 (5 bases). The V and J ends lost 2 bases and 5 bases respectively, with 15 bases between them. This CDR3 is built from 15 residues. Germline CDR1 and CDR2: SGHVS and FNYEAQ. Here the CDR3 reads CASSLTPGVGETQYF. Written as DNA, the CDR3 is TGTGCCAGCAGCTTAACCCCCGGGGTCGGTGAGACCCAGTACTTC.

The chain employs TRBV11-1 and TRBJ1-1; D not certain. Deletions cut 1 base from V and 8 bases from J, with 5 bases between. CDR3 length: 11 residues. Germline CDR1 reads SGHAT; CDR2 reads FQDESV (reference sequence). CDR3 protein: CASSLVGEAFF. DNA for the CDR3: TGTGCCAGCAGCTTAGTCGGGGAAGCTTTCTTT.

V is TRBV24-1 and J is TRBJ1-2; D might be TRBD1 (6 bases). V was pared by 3 bases and J by 6 bases, with 16 bases between. Germline V lookup: CDR1 KGHDR, CDR2 SFDVKD. This CDR3 comprises 15 residues. The CDR3 DNA reads as TGTGCCACCAGTGATCAGGGGTGGGGTCATGATGGCTACACCTTC. Its translation is CATSDQGWGHDGYTF.

V is TRBV27 and J is TRBJ2-2; 7 bases fit TRBD2. Germline lookup yields CDR1 MNHEY and CDR2 SMNVEV (reference sequence). This CDR3 contains 14 residues. V trimming: 8 bases; J trimming: 4 bases; junction bases outside the gene matches: 7. The CDR3 nucleotides read TGTGCCAGCGCCGAGCGGGGTTTCACCGGGGAGCTGTTTTTT. This gives the protein CASAERGFTGELFF.

The rearrangement joins TRBV7-8 to TRBJ1-4; D call uncertain. Germline V gives CDR1 SGHVS, CDR2 FQNEAQ. CDR3 length equals 12 residues. Trimming removed 5 bases from V and 8 bases from J, with 9 bases in between. The CDR3 sequence is CASSPLGEKLFF. CDR3 coding DNA: TGTGCCAGCAGCCCCCTCGGGGAAAAACTGTTTTTT.